What follows describes a single TCR beta chain. Its antigen is unidentified. Use of 60 Vbeta and 13 Jbeta primers characterized the PCR. Sequencing was performed with immunoSEQ multiplex PCR; in TCRdb, only in-frame clones are kept and a portion is missing. In the table there are some 190,000 clones, 87% of which are singletons. The CDR3 length is 14 residues. From germline, CDR1 is MNHEY and CDR2 SVGAGI. The J segment lost 5 bases and the V segment lost 6 bases, leaving 6 bases of the junction unmatched. The source of the sample is a study of cytomegalovirus exposure and HLA in healthy donors. Findings and caveats of the study: The availability of immune exposure information extended only to CMV serostatus. Fewer N-insertions than the approximately 680-donor mean were reportedly shown by an Asian-associated ancestry cluster in a later analysis. Reports credit the classifier with highly specific, highly sensitive diagnosis of cytomegalovirus status.

This chain uses TRBV6-5 with TRBJ2-5; 10 bases agree with TRBD1. Sequencing was carried out using PBMCs. The TCR sequence derives from a young man in good health and CMV-seronegative. The CDR3 nucleotides are TGTGCCAGCAGCCTCGACAGGGGGCCCGAGACCCAGTACTTC. It encodes CASSLDRGPETQYF.